A selection of T cell receptor beta chains follows, all from one sample in a study of blood T cell repertoires in COVID-19. Sequenced by immunoSEQ multiplex PCR; TCRdb stores in-frame clones only, minus some. The sample carries 100,000 to 110,000 clones, approximately 90% recorded once. Sequences were obtained from peripheral blood. These receptors all come from a man in his forties or fifties with active COVID-19. CDR3s include the opening cysteine and the closing phenylalanine or tryptophan. A D gene is named only where the DNA matches it firmly. Clone sizes are given selectively: once, few, many, or a class where the clone is expanded.

abundance: once; v_gene: TRBV6-5; d_gene: TRBD1; j_gene: TRBJ2-5; CDR3nt: TGTGCCAGCAGCCGGACAGGGAAGGAGACCCAGTACTTC; CDR3aa: CASSRTGKETQYF
abundance: few; v_gene: TRBV20-1; d_gene: TRBD1; j_gene: TRBJ1-1; CDR3nt: TGCTATGGACAGGGGGGCACTGAAGCTTTCTTT; CDR3aa: CYGQGGTEAFF
abundance: .; v_gene: TRBV2; d_gene: .; j_gene: TRBJ1-3; CDR3nt: TGTGCCAGCAGTAGCCGTGAGGGCTCTGGAAACACCATATATTTT; CDR3aa: CASSSREGSGNTIYF
abundance: .; v_gene: TRBV4-1; d_gene: TRBD2; j_gene: TRBJ2-3; CDR3nt: TGCGCCAGCAGCCAAGTCGGCGGGGGAGACACAGATACGCAGTATTTT; CDR3aa: CASSQVGGGDTDTQYF
abundance: .; v_gene: TRBV7-8; d_gene: TRBD1; j_gene: TRBJ1-2; CDR3nt: TGTGCCAGCAGCTTGGCCGGGACAGGGGGCTATGGCTACACCTTC; CDR3aa: CASSLAGTGGYGYTF
abundance: .; v_gene: TRBV18; d_gene: .; j_gene: TRBJ2-2; CDR3nt: TGTGCCAGCTCACTAACCGGGGAGCTGTTTTTT; CDR3aa: CASSLTGELFF
abundance: .; v_gene: TRBV13; d_gene: .; j_gene: TRBJ1-3; CDR3nt: TGTGCCAGCAGCGCTAACAGCGGAAACACCATATATTTT; CDR3aa: CASSANSGNTIYF
abundance: .; v_gene: TRBV2; d_gene: TRBD1; j_gene: TRBJ1-4; CDR3nt: TGTGCCAGCAGTGATAGTCCCGGGACAGGGCGGCGGAAAAAACTGTTTTTT; CDR3aa: CASSDSPGTGRRKKLFF
abundance: .; v_gene: TRBV9; d_gene: .; j_gene: TRBJ2-3; CDR3nt: TGTGCCAGCAGCGTAGGGAGGGTTTCAGCGGATACGCAGTATTTT; CDR3aa: CASSVGRVSADTQYF
abundance: .; v_gene: TRBV9; d_gene: .; j_gene: TRBJ2-3; CDR3nt: TGTGCCAGCAGCGTAGAGGGGCCGCGCACAGATACGCAGTATTTT; CDR3aa: CASSVEGPRTDTQYF
abundance: .; v_gene: TRBV9; d_gene: .; j_gene: TRBJ1-2; CDR3nt: TGTGCCAGCAGCTCAGGCGGGACCTATGGCTACACCTTC; CDR3aa: CASSSGGTYGYTF
abundance: .; v_gene: TRBV4-1; d_gene: TRBD2; j_gene: TRBJ2-1; CDR3nt: TGCGCCAGCAGCCCGTCACTAGCGGGACCCGAGTATGAGCAGTTCTTC; CDR3aa: CASSPSLAGPEYEQFF
abundance: .; v_gene: TRBV5-6; d_gene: TRBD1; j_gene: TRBJ1-2; CDR3nt: TGTGCCAGCAGCCCCGGACAGGACAGGGGCTACACCTTC; CDR3aa: CASSPGQDRGYTF
abundance: .; v_gene: TRBV7-9; d_gene: .; j_gene: TRBJ2-7; CDR3nt: TGTGCCAGCAGCTTACTATACGAGCAGTACTTC; CDR3aa: CASSLLYEQYF
abundance: .; v_gene: TRBV7-2; d_gene: .; j_gene: TRBJ1-1; CDR3nt: TGTGCCAGCAGCCCCGGGGGGGCAGGGAACACTGAAGCTTTCTTT; CDR3aa: CASSPGGAGNTEAFF
abundance: .; v_gene: TRBV5-1; d_gene: TRBD1; j_gene: TRBJ1-1; CDR3nt: TGCGCCAGCAGCTTCAGCAAGACAGGGGCAGACACTGAAGCTTTCTTT; CDR3aa: CASSFSKTGADTEAFF
abundance: .; v_gene: TRBV10-3; d_gene: .; j_gene: TRBJ2-1; CDR3nt: TGTGCCATCACCGAGGGCCCGGGCGGGTACAATGAGCAGTTCTTC; CDR3aa: CAITEGPGGYNEQFF
abundance: .; v_gene: TRBV6-5; d_gene: TRBD2; j_gene: TRBJ2-3; CDR3nt: TGTGCCAGCAGTTTGCTAGCGGGAGGGCTGACAGATACGCAGTATTTT; CDR3aa: CASSLLAGGLTDTQYF
abundance: .; v_gene: TRBV6-1; d_gene: .; j_gene: TRBJ1-6; CDR3nt: TGTGCCAGCAGTGAAGCGGCCAGGCTCCCCCTCCACTTT; CDR3aa: CASSEAARLPLHF
abundance: .; v_gene: TRBV5-1; d_gene: TRBD1; j_gene: TRBJ1-2; CDR3nt: TGCGCCAGCAGCCCCATCTCCCCTCGACAGGGGGGGCCAGCCCTCTATGGCTACACCTTC; CDR3aa: CASSPISPRQGGPALYGYTF
abundance: .; v_gene: TRBV6-6; d_gene: .; j_gene: TRBJ1-5; CDR3nt: TGTGCCAGCAGCCCTCGGCAGGGTTCCGTTCAGCCCCAGCATTTT; CDR3aa: CASSPRQGSVQPQHF
abundance: .; v_gene: TRBV4-1; d_gene: TRBD2; j_gene: TRBJ2-1; CDR3nt: TGCGCCAGCAGCCAAGATCAAGGGACTAGCGGGGCCAATGAGCAGTTCTTC; CDR3aa: CASSQDQGTSGANEQFF
abundance: .; v_gene: TRBV15; d_gene: TRBD1; j_gene: TRBJ2-1; CDR3nt: TGTGCCACTGCCCGGGACAGAGTCTTCAATGAGCAGTTCTTC; CDR3aa: CATARDRVFNEQFF
abundance: .; v_gene: TRBV7-7; d_gene: TRBD1; j_gene: TRBJ2-5; CDR3nt: TGTGCCAGCAGCATCGGACAGGGTGGAGGAAAGACCCAGTACTTC; CDR3aa: CASSIGQGGGKTQYF
abundance: few; v_gene: TRBV19; d_gene: .; j_gene: TRBJ1-5; CDR3nt: TGTGCCAGTAGTACCCCAACAGGGATTCAGCCCCAGCATTTT; CDR3aa: CASSTPTGIQPQHF
abundance: .; v_gene: TRBV7-9; d_gene: .; j_gene: TRBJ1-1; CDR3nt: TGTGCCAGCAGCCAAGACATGAACACTGAAGCTTTCTTT; CDR3aa: CASSQDMNTEAFF
abundance: once; v_gene: TRBV7-3; d_gene: .; j_gene: TRBJ2-1; CDR3nt: TGTGCCAGCAGCGCCACAGGGCCGGGTGAGCAGTTCTTC; CDR3aa: CASSATGPGEQFF
abundance: .; v_gene: TRBV12-2; d_gene: .; j_gene: TRBJ1-4; CDR3nt: TGTGCAAGTCGCTTAGCCCGATGGAGAGCAACTAATGAAAAACTGTTTTTT; CDR3aa: CASRLARWRATNEKLFF
abundance: .; v_gene: TRBV7-2; d_gene: .; j_gene: TRBJ1-6; CDR3nt: TGTGCCAGCAGCTTTAGAGGGGGGGGCTTTAAAGGGCATAATTCACCCCTCCACTTT; CDR3aa: CASSFRGGGFKGHNSPLHF
abundance: .; v_gene: TRBV5-1; d_gene: TRBD2; j_gene: TRBJ2-2; CDR3nt: TGCGCCAGCAGCTGGATAGCGGGAGACACCGGGGAGCTGTTTTTT; CDR3aa: CASSWIAGDTGELFF
abundance: .; v_gene: TRBV14; d_gene: .; j_gene: TRBJ1-2; CDR3nt: TGTGCCAGCAGCCAAGAGAGCAGGCAGGGAAAGGAGTATGGCTACACCTTC; CDR3aa: CASSQESRQGKEYGYTF
abundance: .; v_gene: TRBV7-9; d_gene: .; j_gene: TRBJ2-1; CDR3nt: TGTGCCAGCAGCTTGTCTAACGGGGTTCAGTTCTTC; CDR3aa: CASSLSNGVQFF
abundance: .; v_gene: TRBV11-3; d_gene: TRBD1; j_gene: TRBJ2-1; CDR3nt: TGTGCCAGCAGCCCTACCCGACCCGTGACAGGGTTTTACAATGAGCAGTTCTTC; CDR3aa: CASSPTRPVTGFYNEQFF
abundance: .; v_gene: TRBV6-5; d_gene: .; j_gene: TRBJ2-1; CDR3nt: TGTGCCAGCAGTTATTGGGGGAGGAACAATGAGCAGTTCTTC; CDR3aa: CASSYWGRNNEQFF
abundance: .; v_gene: TRBV3-1/TRBV3-2; d_gene: .; j_gene: TRBJ2-6; CDR3nt: TGTGCCAGCAGCCCGCGGGCACCCCCCGGGTCTGGGGCCAACGTCCTGACTTTC; CDR3aa: CASSPRAPPGSGANVLTF
abundance: .; v_gene: TRBV4-1; d_gene: TRBD1; j_gene: TRBJ1-6; CDR3nt: TGCGCCAGCTCACGGGGACAGGCCTCTGGGAATTCACCCCTCCACTTT; CDR3aa: CASSRGQASGNSPLHF
abundance: .; v_gene: TRBV15; d_gene: .; j_gene: TRBJ1-6; CDR3nt: TGTGCCACCAGCAGAGATGGCAGGGGCGCCGATTCACCCCTCCACTTT; CDR3aa: CATSRDGRGADSPLHF
abundance: .; v_gene: TRBV2; d_gene: .; j_gene: TRBJ1-5; CDR3nt: TGTGCCAGCAAGGCAGGGAGCAATCAGCCCCAGCATTTT; CDR3aa: CASKAGSNQPQHF
abundance: .; v_gene: TRBV7-9; d_gene: .; j_gene: TRBJ2-5; CDR3nt: TGTGCCAGCAGCCCCGTCGGCAGGGAAGAAGAGACCCAGTACTTC; CDR3aa: CASSPVGREEETQYF
abundance: .; v_gene: TRBV19; d_gene: .; j_gene: TRBJ1-1; CDR3nt: TGTGCCAGTAGTTCCGGAGGGAACACTGAAGCTTTCTTT; CDR3aa: CASSSGGNTEAFF
abundance: .; v_gene: TRBV19; d_gene: .; j_gene: TRBJ1-5; CDR3nt: TGTGCCAGTAGTATAGGAACTCTCCAGCCCCAGCATTTT; CDR3aa: CASSIGTLQPQHF
abundance: once; v_gene: TRBV3-1/TRBV3-2; d_gene: TRBD2; j_gene: TRBJ2-5; CDR3nt: TGTGCCAGCAGCCAAGATCCTAGCGGGTTTTATCAAGAGACCCAGTACTTC; CDR3aa: CASSQDPSGFYQETQYF
abundance: .; v_gene: TRBV15; d_gene: .; j_gene: TRBJ1-4; CDR3nt: TGTGCCACCAGCAGATCTCCCACGAGGGCAACTAATGAAAAACTGTTTTTT; CDR3aa: CATSRSPTRATNEKLFF
abundance: .; v_gene: TRBV6-2/TRBV6-3; d_gene: TRBD1; j_gene: TRBJ1-1; CDR3nt: TGTGCCAGCAGTTGGGGGACAGCCAACACTGAAGCTTTCTTT; CDR3aa: CASSWGTANTEAFF
abundance: once; v_gene: TRBV19; d_gene: TRBD1; j_gene: TRBJ1-4; CDR3nt: TGTGCCAGTAGCGACACAGGGGCAGGTGAAAAACTGTTTTTT; CDR3aa: CASSDTGAGEKLFF
abundance: .; v_gene: TRBV6-1; d_gene: .; j_gene: TRBJ1-2; CDR3nt: TGTGCCAGCAGTGACCGGGGACTCGACTATGGCTACACCTTC; CDR3aa: CASSDRGLDYGYTF
abundance: once; v_gene: TRBV14; d_gene: TRBD2; j_gene: TRBJ2-1; CDR3nt: TGTGCCAGCAGCCAAATAGCGGGGGGTTACAATGAGCAGTTCTTC; CDR3aa: CASSQIAGGYNEQFF
abundance: .; v_gene: TRBV7-9; d_gene: TRBD2; j_gene: TRBJ2-5; CDR3nt: TGTGCCAGCAGCCGGGGGGGCCAGGAGACCCAGTACTTC; CDR3aa: CASSRGGQETQYF
abundance: .; v_gene: TRBV7-6; d_gene: TRBD1; j_gene: TRBJ2-2; CDR3nt: TGTGCCAGCAGCTTAGGGGGACAGCTAGCTGGGGAGCTGTTTTTT; CDR3aa: CASSLGGQLAGELFF
abundance: .; v_gene: TRBV5-6; d_gene: .; j_gene: TRBJ1-1; CDR3nt: TGTGCCAGCTGGAAGGGGGATGCTGAAGCTTTCTTT; CDR3aa: CASWKGDAEAFF
abundance: .; v_gene: TRBV19; d_gene: TRBD1; j_gene: TRBJ2-1; CDR3nt: TGTGCCAGTAGTCGAGACAGGGGCTCCTACAATGAGCAGTTCTTC; CDR3aa: CASSRDRGSYNEQFF
abundance: .; v_gene: TRBV19; d_gene: .; j_gene: TRBJ2-7; CDR3nt: TGTGCCAGTAGTGGGGCCGTGAAGGGTCTAAGGTACGAGCAGTACTTC; CDR3aa: CASSGAVKGLRYEQYF
abundance: .; v_gene: TRBV24-1; d_gene: TRBD1; j_gene: TRBJ2-1; CDR3nt: TGTGCCACCAGTGATTTTGGGACAGGGAGCTACAATGAGCAGTTCTTC; CDR3aa: CATSDFGTGSYNEQFF